The TCR beta chain described here comes from a study of CD8 T cells in Susac syndrome. 0.5 to 1 ug RNA was reverse transcribed with random hexamers. TCRdb re-derived calls from the immunoSEQ multiplex PCR reads in MiXCR, one entry per CDR3 protein. The table has more than 200,000 distinct CDR3 sequences, 80% to 95% seen once. The study, taken as a whole, reports: Only a relatively small number of individuals were included in the TCR sequencing and HLA analysis.

This clonotype showed up just once. Its antigen is undetermined. The multiple sclerosis controls consisted of treatment-naive patients with relapsing-remitting disease, either stable or active. Negative isolation was applied to CD8+ and CD4+ T cells, and FACS enrichment was applied to TEMRA cells. The CDR3 length is 15 residues. The V gene's germline CDR1 is SGHAT and CDR2 FQNNGV. V lost 3 bases, J lost 1 base, and 11 bases lay in between. The TCR sequence derives from a human donor with multiple sclerosis. Specimen: CD8+ T cells from PBMCs. This sequence joins TRBV11-2 and TRBJ2-3; TRBD2 might be the D (6 bases). The DNA of the CDR3 is TGTGCCAGCAGCTTTGGATGGGAGGGCACAGATACGCAGTATTTT. It specifies CASSFGWEGTDTQYF.